This TCR beta chain was retrieved from a study of T-cell reconstitution after alpha-beta-depleted transplantation in children. Unique molecular identifiers were incorporated during preparation of the TCRbeta library. TCRdb called the PCR reads again in MiXCR, with one record for every CDR3 protein. The sample carries around 200,000 distinct CDR3 sequences, around 6.8% recorded once. Germline CDR1 ENHRY, CDR2 SYGVKD. CDR3 length: 11 residues. The ends were cut back, 3 bases at V and 5 bases at J, with 3 bases in the middle. This receptor was taken from a human donor who donated a stem cell graft to a child with Wiskott-Aldrich syndrome. This chain links TRBV10-3 with TRBJ2-3; D remains unclear. The sequencing here drew on PBMCs from the stem cell graft donor, taken from the stem cell graft. The CDR3 reads CAISDLDTQYF. The CDR3 nucleotides read TGTGCCATCAGTGATTTAGATACGCAGTATTTT.